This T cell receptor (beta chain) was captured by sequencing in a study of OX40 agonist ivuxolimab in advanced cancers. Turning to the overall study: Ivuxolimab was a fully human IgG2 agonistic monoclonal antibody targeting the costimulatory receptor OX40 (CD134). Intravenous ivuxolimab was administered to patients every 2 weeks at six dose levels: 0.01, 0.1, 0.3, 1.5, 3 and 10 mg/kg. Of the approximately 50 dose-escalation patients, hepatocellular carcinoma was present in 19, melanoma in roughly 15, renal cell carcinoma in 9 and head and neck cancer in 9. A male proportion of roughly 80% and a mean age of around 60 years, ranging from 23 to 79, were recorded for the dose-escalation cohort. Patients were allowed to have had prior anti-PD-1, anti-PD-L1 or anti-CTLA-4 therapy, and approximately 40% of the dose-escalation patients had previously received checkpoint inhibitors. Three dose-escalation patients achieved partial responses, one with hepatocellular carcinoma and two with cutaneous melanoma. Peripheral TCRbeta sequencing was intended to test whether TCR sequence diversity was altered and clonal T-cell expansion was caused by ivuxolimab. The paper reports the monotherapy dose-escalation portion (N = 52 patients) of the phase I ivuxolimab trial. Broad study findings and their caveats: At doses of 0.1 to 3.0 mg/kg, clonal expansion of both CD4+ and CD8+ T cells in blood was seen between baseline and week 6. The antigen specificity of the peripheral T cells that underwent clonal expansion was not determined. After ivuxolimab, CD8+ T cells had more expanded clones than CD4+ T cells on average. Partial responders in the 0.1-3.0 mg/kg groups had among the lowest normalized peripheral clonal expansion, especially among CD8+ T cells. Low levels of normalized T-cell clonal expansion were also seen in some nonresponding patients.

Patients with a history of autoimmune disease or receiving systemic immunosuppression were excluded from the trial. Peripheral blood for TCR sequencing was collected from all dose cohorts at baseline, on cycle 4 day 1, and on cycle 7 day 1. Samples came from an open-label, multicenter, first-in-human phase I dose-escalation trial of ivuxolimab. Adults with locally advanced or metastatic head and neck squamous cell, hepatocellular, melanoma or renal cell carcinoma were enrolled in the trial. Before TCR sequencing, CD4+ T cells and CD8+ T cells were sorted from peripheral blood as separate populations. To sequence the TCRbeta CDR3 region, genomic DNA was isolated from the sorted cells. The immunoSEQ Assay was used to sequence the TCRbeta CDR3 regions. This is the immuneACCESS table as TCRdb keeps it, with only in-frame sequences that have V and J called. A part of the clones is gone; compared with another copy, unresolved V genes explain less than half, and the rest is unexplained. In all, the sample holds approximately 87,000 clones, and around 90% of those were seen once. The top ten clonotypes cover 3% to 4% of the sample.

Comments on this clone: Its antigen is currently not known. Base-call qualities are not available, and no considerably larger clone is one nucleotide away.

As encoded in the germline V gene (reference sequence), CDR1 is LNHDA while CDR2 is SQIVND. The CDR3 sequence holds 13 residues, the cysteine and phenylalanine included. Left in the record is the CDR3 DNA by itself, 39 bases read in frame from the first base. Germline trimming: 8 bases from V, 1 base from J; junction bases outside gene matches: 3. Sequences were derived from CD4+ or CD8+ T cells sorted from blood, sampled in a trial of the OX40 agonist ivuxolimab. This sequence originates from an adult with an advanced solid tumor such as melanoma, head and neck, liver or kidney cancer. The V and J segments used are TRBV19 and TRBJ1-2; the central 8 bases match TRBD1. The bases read TGTGCCAGTGGGACAGGCTTTAACTATGGCTACACCTTC. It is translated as CASGTGFNYGYTF.